This T cell receptor beta chain was identified in a study of blood T cell repertoires in COVID-19. Study overall: T cells, B-cell-depleted T cells, or PBMCs supplied cDNA or gDNA.

CDR3 length: 12 residues. Germline assignment: CDR1 LNHDA and CDR2 SQIVND (reference sequence). The ends lost 5 bases at V and 12 bases at J; junction bases unmatched: 6. The cohort comprised adults aged about 18 to 100 years residing in 20 to 30 US areas. Two negative PCRs, clearance, or symptom resolution characterized the recovered Cohort 3 donors. In the authors' workflow: It was from reference gene primer amplification that nucleated cell counts were estimated. Some clones are missing from TCRdb's copy, which holds only in-frame ones; the method was immunoSEQ multiplex PCR. That table furnishes V, J and clone size, whereas the DNA furnished D and trimming. The sample includes just over 350,000 clones, less than 90% of them seen just once.

Sequencing input: PBMCs or T cells enriched from blood (not recorded which). This clonotype was obtained from a woman in her 30s who had recovered from COVID-19. This chain joins TRBV19 and TRBJ1-4; 7 bases are a match to TRBD1. CDR3 in amino acids: CASSVDRWELFF. CDR3 DNA: TGTGCCAGTAGTGTGGACAGGTGGGAACTGTTTTTT.